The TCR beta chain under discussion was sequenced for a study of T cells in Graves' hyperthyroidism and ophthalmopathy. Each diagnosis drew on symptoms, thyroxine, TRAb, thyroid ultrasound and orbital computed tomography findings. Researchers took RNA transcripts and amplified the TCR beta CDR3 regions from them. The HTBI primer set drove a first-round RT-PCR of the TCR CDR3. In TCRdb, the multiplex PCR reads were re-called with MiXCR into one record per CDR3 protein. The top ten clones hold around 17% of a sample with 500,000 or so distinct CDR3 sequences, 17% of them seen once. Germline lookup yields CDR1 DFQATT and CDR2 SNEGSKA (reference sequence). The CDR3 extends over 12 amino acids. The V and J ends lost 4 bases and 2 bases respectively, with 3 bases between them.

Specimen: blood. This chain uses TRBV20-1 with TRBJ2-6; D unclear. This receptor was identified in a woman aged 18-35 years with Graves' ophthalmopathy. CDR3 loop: CSAKTGANVLTF. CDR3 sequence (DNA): TGCAGTGCTAAAACTGGGGCCAACGTCCTGACTTTC.